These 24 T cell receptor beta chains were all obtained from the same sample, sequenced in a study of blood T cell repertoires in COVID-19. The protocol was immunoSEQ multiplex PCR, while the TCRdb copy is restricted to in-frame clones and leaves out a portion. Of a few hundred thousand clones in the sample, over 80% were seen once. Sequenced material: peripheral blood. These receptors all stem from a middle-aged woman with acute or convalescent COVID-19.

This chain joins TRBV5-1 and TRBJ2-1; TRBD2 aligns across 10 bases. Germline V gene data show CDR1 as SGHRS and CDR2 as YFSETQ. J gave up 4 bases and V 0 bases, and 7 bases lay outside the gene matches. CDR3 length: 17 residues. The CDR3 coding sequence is TGCGCCAGCAGCTTGGTGTCTAGCGGGGGCCGATACAATGAGCAGTTCTTC. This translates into CASSLVSSGGRYNEQFF.

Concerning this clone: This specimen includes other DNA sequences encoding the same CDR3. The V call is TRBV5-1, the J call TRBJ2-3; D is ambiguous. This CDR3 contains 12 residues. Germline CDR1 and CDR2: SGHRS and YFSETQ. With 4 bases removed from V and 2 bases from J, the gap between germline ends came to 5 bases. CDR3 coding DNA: TGCGCCAGCAGCCTTTACACAGATACGCAGTATTTT. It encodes CASSLYTDTQYF.

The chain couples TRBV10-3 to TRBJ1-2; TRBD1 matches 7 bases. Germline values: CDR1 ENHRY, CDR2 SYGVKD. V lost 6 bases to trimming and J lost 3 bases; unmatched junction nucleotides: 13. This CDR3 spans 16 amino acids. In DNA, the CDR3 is TGTGCCATCAGGGTTCAGACGGGACAGATTGACTATGGCTACACCTTC. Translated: CAIRVQTGQIDYGYTF.

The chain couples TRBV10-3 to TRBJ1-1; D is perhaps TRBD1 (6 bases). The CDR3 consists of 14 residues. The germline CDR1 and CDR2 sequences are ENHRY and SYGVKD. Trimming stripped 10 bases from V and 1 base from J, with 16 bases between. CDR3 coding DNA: TGTGCCACGAGAGAAACGACAGGGAACACTGAAGCTTTCTTT. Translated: CATRETTGNTEAFF.

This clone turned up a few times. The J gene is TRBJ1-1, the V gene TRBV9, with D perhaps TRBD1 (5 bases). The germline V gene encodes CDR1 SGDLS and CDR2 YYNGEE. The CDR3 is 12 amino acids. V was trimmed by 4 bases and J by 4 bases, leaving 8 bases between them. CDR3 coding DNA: TGTGCCAGCAGCACCGGGGGCACTGAAGCTTTCTTT. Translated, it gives CASSTGGTEAFF.

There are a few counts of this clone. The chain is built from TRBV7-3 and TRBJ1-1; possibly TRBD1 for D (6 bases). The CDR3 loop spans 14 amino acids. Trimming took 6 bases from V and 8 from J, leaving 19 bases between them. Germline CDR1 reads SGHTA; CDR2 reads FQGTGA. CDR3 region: CASSFDRTDIEAFF. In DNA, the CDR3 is TGTGCCAGCAGTTTCGACCGGACAGACATCGAAGCTTTCTTT.

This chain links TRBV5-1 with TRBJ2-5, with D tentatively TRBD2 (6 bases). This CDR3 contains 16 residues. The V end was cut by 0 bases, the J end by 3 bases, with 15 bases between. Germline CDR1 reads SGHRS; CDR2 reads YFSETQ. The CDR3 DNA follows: TGCGCCAGCAGCTTGGGTATGGTAGCGGATAAAGAGACCCAGTACTTC. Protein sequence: CASSLGMVADKETQYF.

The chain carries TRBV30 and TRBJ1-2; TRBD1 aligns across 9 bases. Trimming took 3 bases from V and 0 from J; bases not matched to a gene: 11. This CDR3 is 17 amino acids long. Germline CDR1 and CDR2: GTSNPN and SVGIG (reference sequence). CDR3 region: CAWRGWDRDSSNYGYTF. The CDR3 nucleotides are TGTGCCTGGAGGGGGTGGGACAGGGACTCTTCTAACTATGGCTACACCTTC. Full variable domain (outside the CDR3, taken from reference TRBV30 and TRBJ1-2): SQTIHQWPATLVQPVGSPLSLECTVEGTSNPNLYWYRQAAGRGLQLLFYSVGIGQISSEVPQNLSASRPQDRQFILSSKKLLLSDSGFYLCAWRGWDRDSSNYGYTFGSGTRLTVV.

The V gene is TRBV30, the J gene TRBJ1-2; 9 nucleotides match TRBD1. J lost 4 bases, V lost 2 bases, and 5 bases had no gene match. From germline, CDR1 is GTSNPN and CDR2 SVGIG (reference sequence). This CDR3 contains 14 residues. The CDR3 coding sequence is TGTGCCTGGAGTCGGGACAGGGCGATCTATGGCTACACCTTC. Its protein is CAWSRDRAIYGYTF.

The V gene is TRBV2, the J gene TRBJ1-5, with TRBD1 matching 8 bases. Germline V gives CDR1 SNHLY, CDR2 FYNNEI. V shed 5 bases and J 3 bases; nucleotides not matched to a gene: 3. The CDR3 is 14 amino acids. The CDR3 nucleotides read TGTGCCAGCAGTAGACAGGGGAACAATCAGCCCCAGCATTTT. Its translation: CASSRQGNNQPQHF. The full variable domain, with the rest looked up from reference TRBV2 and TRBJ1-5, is EPEVTQTPSHQVTQMGQEVILRCVPISNHLYFYWYRQILGQKVEFLVSFYNNEISEKSEIFDDQFSVERPDGSNFTLKIRSTKLEDSAMYFCASSRQGNNQPQHFGDGTRLSIL.

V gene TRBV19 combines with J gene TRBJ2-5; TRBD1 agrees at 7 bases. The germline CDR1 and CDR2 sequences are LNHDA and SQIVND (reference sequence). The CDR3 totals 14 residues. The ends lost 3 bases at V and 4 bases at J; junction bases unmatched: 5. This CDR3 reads CASSIRQGRETQYF. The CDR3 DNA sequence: TGTGCCAGTAGTATCAGACAGGGACGAGAGACCCAGTACTTC. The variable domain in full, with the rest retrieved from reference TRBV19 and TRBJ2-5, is DGGITQSPKYLFRKEGQNVTLSCEQNLNHDAMYWYRQDPGQGLRLIYYSQIVNDFQKGDIAEGYSVSREKKESFPLTVTSAQKNPTAFYLCASSIRQGRETQYFGPGTRLLVL.

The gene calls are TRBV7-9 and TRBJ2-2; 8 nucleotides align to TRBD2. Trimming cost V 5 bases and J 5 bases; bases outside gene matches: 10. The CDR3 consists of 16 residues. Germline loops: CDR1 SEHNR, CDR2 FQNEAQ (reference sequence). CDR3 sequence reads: CASSLETGGRTGELFF. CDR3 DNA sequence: TGTGCCAGCAGCCTCGAAACGGGGGGGCGAACCGGGGAGCTGTTTTTT.

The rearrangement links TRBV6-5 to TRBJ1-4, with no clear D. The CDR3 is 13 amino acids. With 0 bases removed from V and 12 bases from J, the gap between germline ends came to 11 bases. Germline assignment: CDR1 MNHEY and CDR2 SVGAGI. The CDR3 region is CASSYSGGSQLFF. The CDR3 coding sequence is TGTGCCAGCAGTTACTCCGGAGGGTCGCAACTGTTTTTT.

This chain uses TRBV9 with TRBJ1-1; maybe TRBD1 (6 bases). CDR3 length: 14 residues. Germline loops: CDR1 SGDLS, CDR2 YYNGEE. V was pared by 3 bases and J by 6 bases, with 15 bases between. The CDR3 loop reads CASSAGQTEAEAFF. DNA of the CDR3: TGTGCCAGCAGCGCAGGACAGACGGAGGCTGAAGCTTTCTTT.

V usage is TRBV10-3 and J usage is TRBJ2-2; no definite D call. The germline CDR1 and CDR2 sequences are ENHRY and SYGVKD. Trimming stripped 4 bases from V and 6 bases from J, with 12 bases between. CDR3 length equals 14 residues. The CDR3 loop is CAISGGSVAGELFF. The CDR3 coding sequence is TGTGCCATCAGTGGAGGATCGGTCGCCGGGGAGCTGTTTTTT.

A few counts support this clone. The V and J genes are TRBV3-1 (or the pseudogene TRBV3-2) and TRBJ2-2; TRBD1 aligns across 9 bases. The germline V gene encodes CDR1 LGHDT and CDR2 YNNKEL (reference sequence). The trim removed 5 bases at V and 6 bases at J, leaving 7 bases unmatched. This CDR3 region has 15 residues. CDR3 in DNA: TGTGCCAGCAGCTCACCGGGACAGGGTGCCGGGGAGCTGTTTTTT. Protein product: CASSSPGQGAGELFF.

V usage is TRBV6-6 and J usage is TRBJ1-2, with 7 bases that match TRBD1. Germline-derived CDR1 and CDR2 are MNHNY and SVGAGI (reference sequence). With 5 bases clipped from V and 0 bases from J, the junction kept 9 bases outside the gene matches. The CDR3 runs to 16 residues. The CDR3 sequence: CASSPRTTGSNYGYTF. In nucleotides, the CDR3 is TGTGCCAGCAGTCCACGGACGACAGGGTCTAACTATGGCTACACCTTC.

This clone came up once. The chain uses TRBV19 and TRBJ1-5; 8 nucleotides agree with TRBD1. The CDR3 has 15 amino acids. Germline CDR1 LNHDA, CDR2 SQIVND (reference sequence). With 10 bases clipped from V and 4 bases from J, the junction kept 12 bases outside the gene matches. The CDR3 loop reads CATQRRQGLNQPQHF. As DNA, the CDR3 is TGTGCCACCCAAAGGAGACAGGGGTTAAATCAGCCCCAGCATTTT.

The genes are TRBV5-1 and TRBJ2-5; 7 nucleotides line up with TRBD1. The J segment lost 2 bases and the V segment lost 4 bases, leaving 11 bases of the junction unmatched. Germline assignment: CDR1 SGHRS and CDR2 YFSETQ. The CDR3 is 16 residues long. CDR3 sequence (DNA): TGCGCCAGCAGCCCCAGCCCGGGACAGCGTCAAGAGACCCAGTACTTC. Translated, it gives CASSPSPGQRQETQYF.

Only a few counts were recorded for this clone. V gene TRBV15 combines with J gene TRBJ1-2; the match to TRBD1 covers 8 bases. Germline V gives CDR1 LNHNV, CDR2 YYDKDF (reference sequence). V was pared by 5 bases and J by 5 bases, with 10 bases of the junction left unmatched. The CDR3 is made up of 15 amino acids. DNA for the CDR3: TGTGCCACCAGCTCCAGGACAGGGTCTGTTTATGGCTACACCTTC. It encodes CATSSRTGSVYGYTF.

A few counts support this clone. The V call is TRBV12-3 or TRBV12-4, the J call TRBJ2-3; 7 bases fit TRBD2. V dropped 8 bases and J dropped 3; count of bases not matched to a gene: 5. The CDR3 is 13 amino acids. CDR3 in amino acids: CASVWRETDTQYF. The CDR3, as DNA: TGTGCCAGCGTTTGGCGGGAGACAGATACGCAGTATTTT.

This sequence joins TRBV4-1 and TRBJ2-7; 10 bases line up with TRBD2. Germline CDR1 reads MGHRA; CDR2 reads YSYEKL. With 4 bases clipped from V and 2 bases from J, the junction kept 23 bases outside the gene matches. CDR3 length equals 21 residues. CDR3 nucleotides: TGCGCCAGCAGCCCCCGCCCCAACAGGGGGACCAGCGGGGGGGAGACCTACGAGCAGTACGTC. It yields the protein CASSPRPNRGTSGGETYEQYV.

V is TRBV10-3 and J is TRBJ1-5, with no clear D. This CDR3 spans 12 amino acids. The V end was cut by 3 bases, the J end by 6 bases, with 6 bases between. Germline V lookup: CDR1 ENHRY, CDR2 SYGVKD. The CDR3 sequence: CAISDLGQPQHF. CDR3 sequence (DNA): TGTGCCATCAGTGATCTAGGTCAGCCCCAGCATTTT.

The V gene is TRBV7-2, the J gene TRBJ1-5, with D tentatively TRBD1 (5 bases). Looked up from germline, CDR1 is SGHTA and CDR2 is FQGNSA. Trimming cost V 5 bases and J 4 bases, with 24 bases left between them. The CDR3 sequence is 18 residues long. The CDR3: CASSQPGTRGVWNQPQHF. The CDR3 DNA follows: TGTGCCAGCAGCCAGCCAGGGACTCGGGGTGTATGGAATCAGCCCCAGCATTTT.